Listed below are T cell receptor beta chains from one sample, sequenced in a study of blood T cell repertoires in COVID-19. Profiled with immunoSEQ multiplex PCR; TCRdb holds only in-frame clones, not every one. The sample holds about 260,000 clones; around 86% are singletons and the top ten take approximately 9%. Input material: peripheral blood. Receptor source: a man aged 40-49 years with active or convalescent COVID-19. The CDR3 runs from the conserved cysteine through the conserved F or W. D genes are given only for firm matches. A clone size is listed for some rows: how often the clone was seen (once, few, many), or a class if it is expanded.

D gene	clone size	V gene	J gene	CDR3 DNA	CDR3 protein
TRBD2	-	TRBV19	TRBJ2-7	TGTGCCAGCAGGGAAAGGACTAGCAGCTACGAGCAGTACTTC	CASRERTSSYEQYF
TRBD1	-	TRBV19	TRBJ1-5	TGTGCCAGTAGCGAGCGGACAGGGGATCAGCCCCAGCATTTT	CASSERTGDQPQHF
-	-	TRBV4-2	TRBJ2-2	TGTGCCAGCAGCCAGGAAGGGGAAGACACCGGGGAGCTGTTTTTT	CASSQEGEDTGELFF
-	-	TRBV5-1	TRBJ1-6	TGCGCCAGCAGCTTGCTGCCGCCCGGGAGCTCCTATAATTCACCCCTCCACTTT	CASSLLPPGSSYNSPLHF
-	-	TRBV29-1	TRBJ1-2	TGCAGCGTTGAAGGCCCTAGCTATGGCTACACCTTC	CSVEGPSYGYTF
-	many	TRBV7-6	TRBJ2-1	TGTGCCAGCAGCCCGGGGGTCCATGAGCAGTTCTTC	CASSPGVHEQFF
TRBD2	-	TRBV3-1/TRBV3-2	TRBJ2-3	TGTGCCCGCAGCACGGCCCCGGGACTAGCGGGGGGGCGGGGAGATACGCAGTATTTT	CARSTAPGLAGGRGDTQYF
-	once	TRBV3-1/TRBV3-2	TRBJ1-6	TGTGCCAGCAGCCAAGAGGCCAGGGCGATCAATTCACCCCTCCACTTT	CASSQEARAINSPLHF
-	-	TRBV12-3/TRBV12-4	TRBJ2-2	TGTGCCAGCAGTTTGAGAAACACCGGGGAGCTGTTTTTT	CASSLRNTGELFF
-	few	TRBV2	TRBJ2-5	TGTGCCAGCAGTGAAGAGAGGTTGAGGCAAGAGACCCAGTACTTC	CASSEERLRQETQYF
-	-	TRBV4-1	TRBJ1-1	TGCGCCAGCAGCCAAGATCAAGGGGACACTGAAGCTTTCTTT	CASSQDQGDTEAFF
-	-	TRBV25-1	TRBJ1-6	TGTGCCAGCAGACCAGGGATGTATAATTCACCCCTCCACTTT	CASRPGMYNSPLHF
TRBD1	-	TRBV30	TRBJ2-7	TGTGCCTGGGGACAGGGGTACAACGAGCAGTACTTC	CAWGQGYNEQYF
TRBD1	-	TRBV19	TRBJ1-4	TGTGCCAGTACCGTCAGGGGGACAACTAATGAAAAACTGTTTTTT	CASTVRGTTNEKLFF
TRBD2	few	TRBV24-1	TRBJ2-1	TGTGCCACCAGTGACGTGGCGGGAGGAGACAATGAGCAGTTCTTC	CATSDVAGGDNEQFF
-	-	TRBV5-8	TRBJ2-3	TGTGCCAGCAGCTTGTGGCGGGAAGAGGTTTTGGATACGCAGTATTTT	CASSLWREEVLDTQYF
TRBD1	-	TRBV28	TRBJ1-6	TGTGCCAGCAAGCAGGGGGCGAGGGGACCCCTCCACTTT	CASKQGARGPLHF
-	-	TRBV3-1/TRBV3-2	TRBJ2-2	TGTGCCAGCGTCGCGGGGGCGGGTCCGTCCGGGGAGCTGTTTTTT	CASVAGAGPSGELFF
TRBD2	-	TRBV3-1/TRBV3-2	TRBJ2-7	TGTGCCAGCAGTGCCACCGGGACTAGCGACTACGAGCAGTACTTC	CASSATGTSDYEQYF
-	-	TRBV2	TRBJ2-3	TGTGCCAGCAGTGAACAAGGGGGCACAGATACGCAGTATTTT	CASSEQGGTDTQYF
TRBD2	once	TRBV24-1	TRBJ2-1	TGTGCCACCCCGGGGGGTGGCTACAATGAGCAGTTCTTC	CATPGGGYNEQFF
TRBD2	once	TRBV5-8	TRBJ2-7	TGTGCCAGCAGCGGGGGGGGTGGACCGGATCCCTACGAGCAGTACTTC	CASSGGGGPDPYEQYF